These 19 T cell receptor beta chains were sequenced from one sample in a study of shared clonotypes between healthy human individuals. The data were produced by immunoSEQ multiplex PCR, yet TCRdb's version contains in-frame clones alone and is incomplete. The table includes over a million clones, around 82% detected once. Sequencing was performed on memory CD4+ T cells from PBMCs. Subset described: CD45RA-negative fraction. These receptors were collected from a man aged 18 to 29 in good health. Some clones in this sample may be carry-over from other donors' samples.

The chain employs TRBV5-1 and TRBJ2-1; 7 bases align to TRBD1. The CDR3 spans 15 residues. The V gene end was trimmed by 4 bases and the J gene end by 5 bases; junction bases not matched to a gene: 9. Germline-derived CDR1 and CDR2 are SGHRS and YFSETQ. The chain's CDR3 is CASSPSGQLNNEQFF. The CDR3 DNA is TGCGCCAGCAGCCCCTCGGGACAGCTGAACAATGAGCAGTTCTTC. Using reference TRBV5-1 and TRBJ2-1 for the parts outside the CDR3, the full variable domain is KAGVTQTPRYLIKTRGQQVTLSCSPISGHRSVSWYQQTPGQGLQFLFEYFSETQRNKGNFPGRFSGRQFSNSRSEMNVSTLELGDSALYLCASSPSGQLNNEQFFGPGTRLTVL.

The chain joins TRBV9 to TRBJ2-3; unclear D gene. This CDR3 region has 16 residues. Germline V gene data show CDR1 as SGDLS and CDR2 as YYNGEE. V was pared by 3 bases and J by 0 bases, with 14 bases between. The CDR3 sequence: CASSALPEVSTDTQYF. CDR3 coding DNA: TGTGCCAGCAGCGCTCTCCCGGAAGTCAGCACAGATACGCAGTATTTT.

This chain uses TRBV7-9 with TRBJ2-1; 8 nucleotides line up with TRBD1. CDR1 and CDR2 from the germline V gene are SEHNR and FQNEAQ (reference sequence). This CDR3 has 15 amino acids. The V and J ends lost 5 bases and 0 bases, in that order; junction bases with no gene match: 3. The CDR3 loop reads CASSPTGGSYNEQFF. The CDR3 region has the DNA TGTGCCAGCAGCCCTACAGGGGGCTCCTACAATGAGCAGTTCTTC.

The chain uses TRBV5-6 and TRBJ2-1, with D possibly being TRBD1 (6 bases). The CDR3 loop spans 16 amino acids. Trimming stripped 0 bases from V and 6 bases from J, with 16 bases between. Germline assignment: CDR1 SGHDT and CDR2 YYEEEE. CDR3 bases: TGTGCCAGCAGCTTGGCCGGCAGGGGATTATTCAATGAGCAGTTCTTC. Its protein is CASSLAGRGLFNEQFF. The entire variable domain, with the rest obtained from reference TRBV5-6 and TRBJ2-1, is as follows: DAGVTQSPTHLIKTRGQQVTLRCSPKSGHDTVSWYQQALGQGPQFIFQYYEEEERQRGNFPDRFSGHQFPNYSSELNVNALLLGDSALYLCASSLAGRGLFNEQFFGPGTRLTVL.

V and J are TRBV5-4 and TRBJ1-2; D gene unclear. V lost 1 base and J 4 bases, leaving 8 bases between the germline ends. Germline V gene sequence: CDR1 SGHNT, CDR2 YYREEE (reference sequence). The CDR3 is made up of 13 amino acids. DNA for the CDR3: TGTGCCAGCAGCTTGATGCCGGGCTATGGCTACACCTTC. Its translation is CASSLMPGYGYTF.

This sequence joins TRBV9 and TRBJ2-7, with D possibly being TRBD2 (5 bases). The CDR3 runs to 14 residues. Germline CDR1 is SGDLS and CDR2 is YYNGEE. V lost 5 bases, J lost 2 bases, and 14 bases lay in between. As DNA, the CDR3 is TGTGCCAGCAGTCCCACGGGATCGACCTACGAGCAGTACTTC. Translation gives CASSPTGSTYEQYF.

Comments on this clone: The same CDR3 is also encoded by other DNA sequences in this sample. CDR3 nucleotide sequence: TGTGCCATCAGTGAGTCAGGGGCGGCCTACGAGCAGTACTTC. This encodes CAISESGAAYEQYF. The V and J genes are TRBV10-3 and TRBJ2-7; TRBD1 might be the D (5 bases). Deletions cut 0 bases from V and 2 bases from J, with 8 bases between. Germline values: CDR1 ENHRY, CDR2 SYGVKD. This CDR3 region has 14 residues.

There are a few counts of this clone. The chain joins TRBV21-1 to TRBJ2-2; TRBD2 is the table's D call, not checked against the DNA. TRBV21-1 is a documented pseudogene. The CDR3 has 20 amino acids. CDR3 bases: TGTGCCAGCAGCAAAGAACCGGGAGCGGGCGGGAAGGCGAACACCGGGGAGCTGTTTTTT. Protein sequence: CASSKEPGAGGKANTGELFF.

For this clone: The same CDR3 arises from other DNA sequences in this sample as well. The chain uses TRBV28 and TRBJ2-3; TRBD2 matches at 10 bases. J gave up 1 base and V 4 bases, and 2 bases lay outside the gene matches. CDR3 length equals 15 residues. Germline V lookup: CDR1 MDHEN, CDR2 SYDVKM. The CDR3 DNA is TGTGCCAGCAGTTCTAGCGGGAGAGGCACAGATACGCAGTATTTT. This sequence encodes CASSSSGRGTDTQYF.

The chain has TRBV7-8 and TRBJ2-5; D ambiguous. Germline CDR1 reads SGHVS; CDR2 reads FQNEAQ. This CDR3 is built from 15 residues. The germline V and J ends were trimmed by 4 bases and 3 bases, with 15 bases remaining between them. The CDR3 protein is CASSSIPRAKETQYF. The CDR3 nucleotides read TGTGCCAGCAGCTCGATACCTAGGGCCAAAGAGACCCAGTACTTC.

The chain couples TRBV7-3 to TRBJ1-3; D ambiguous. The CDR3 is 13 residues long. Trimming removed 5 bases at V and 4 bases at J, with 9 bases between. Germline-derived CDR1 and CDR2 are SGHTA and FQGTGA. In DNA form, the CDR3 reads TGTGCCAGCAGCCCCCCATCCGGAAACACCATATATTTT. Amino acid sequence: CASSPPSGNTIYF.

The chain joins TRBV7-9 to TRBJ2-5; 10 bases align to TRBD2. The CDR3 contains 16 residues. Germline trimming cut 1 base from V and 3 bases from J; bases unmatched to any gene: 5. Germline assignment: CDR1 SEHNR and CDR2 FQNEAQ (reference sequence). This CDR3 is CASSLGGLAVKETQYF. The CDR3 bases are TGTGCCAGCAGCTTAGGAGGACTAGCGGTCAAAGAGACCCAGTACTTC.

About this clone: The germline gene is not matched at one end of the junction; a read error may be the cause. This chain uses TRBV6-6 with TRBJ1-4; 8 nucleotides line up with TRBD1. CDR1 MNHNY and CDR2 SVGAGI come from the germline V gene (reference sequence). The CDR3 is 15 residues long. DNA for the CDR3: TGTGCCAGCAGTGCCCAGTCCCGGGACAGGTTCCTGTATGTTTTT. The encoded protein is CASSAQSRDRFLYVF.

The chain combines TRBV5-5 with TRBJ1-2, with a tentative D call TRBD1 (5 bases). V dropped 4 bases and J dropped 8 bases, with 18 bases sitting between them. The length of the CDR3 is 14 residues. Germline CDR1 is SGHKS and CDR2 is YYEKEE (reference sequence). CDR3 loop: CASSLGLGPGGYTF. In nucleotides, the CDR3 is TGTGCCAGCAGCCTGGGTTTGGGACCGGGCGGCTACACCTTC.

In this sample, this clone turned up many times. CDR3: CASREGAGRANYGYTF. The CDR3 coding sequence is TGTGCCAGCAGGGAAGGGGCAGGCCGAGCTAACTATGGCTACACCTTC. J is TRBJ1-2 and V is TRBV27; tentatively, D is TRBD1 (5 bases). CDR3 length equals 16 residues. V lost 6 bases to trimming and J lost 0 bases, with 17 bases between them. Germline V CDR1 and CDR2: MNHEY, SMNVEV (reference sequence).

This chain connects TRBV2 to TRBJ2-2; 8 bases match TRBD1. The CDR3 consists of 15 residues. The germline V gene encodes CDR1 SNHLY and CDR2 FYNNEI. Trimming took 6 bases from V and 0 from J; bases not matched to a gene: 3. DNA for the CDR3: TGTGCCAGCAGGCAGGGACAGGCGAACACCGGGGAGCTGTTTTTT. Translated, it gives CASRQGQANTGELFF.

The chain recombines TRBV28 with TRBJ2-1; the D gene could be TRBD1 or TRBD2 (5 bases each). Trimming cost V 4 bases and J 2 bases, with 6 bases left between them. The V gene's germline CDR1 is MDHEN and CDR2 SYDVKM. The CDR3 runs to 13 residues. CDR3 region: CASSWGTYNEQFF. The DNA of the CDR3 is TGTGCCAGCAGTTGGGGGACCTACAATGAGCAGTTCTTC.

This clone occurred many times. This chain joins TRBV28 and TRBJ2-7, with 9 nucleotides matching TRBD1. V was clipped by 5 bases and J by 1 base; unmatched bases: 6. CDR1 and CDR2 from the germline V gene are MDHEN and SYDVKM. This CDR3 is built from 15 residues. DNA of the CDR3: TGTGCCAGCAGTGCTACAGGGGGCAAGTCCTACGAGCAGTACTTC. Its protein is CASSATGGKSYEQYF. Together with reference TRBV28 and TRBJ2-7, the CDR3 gives the full variable domain: DVKVTQSSRYLVKRTGEKVFLECVQDMDHENMFWYRQDPGLGLRLIYFSYDVKMKEKGDIPEGYSVSREKKERFSLILESASTNQTSMYLCASSATGGKSYEQYFGPGTRLTVT.

The chain employs TRBV11-3 and TRBJ2-1; no clear D. Germline values: CDR1 SGHNT, CDR2 YENEEA. CDR3 length: 15 amino acids. The V end lost 5 bases, the J end lost 5 bases, and 16 bases lay between the germline ends. As DNA, the CDR3 is TGTGCCAGCAGCCCTCTCCCGACAACCCACAATGAGCAGTTCTTC. This codes for CASSPLPTTHNEQFF.